This section outlines one TCR beta chain sequence together with its context. Its antigen remains unidentified. PBMCs were isolated at a quantity of at least 7 million per sample. This entry comes from a study of blood T cells in healthy people across ages. Broader study findings: A roughly linear fall in TCR beta diversity per million T cells was seen with increasing age.

The CDR3 is 11 residues long. Deletions cut 7 bases from V and 10 bases from J, with 13 bases between. Germline-derived CDR1 and CDR2 are MNHNS and SASEGT. Combining a sample-barcoded 5' primer with a J-beta primer mix, a second PCR ran for roughly 7 to 11 cycles. TCRdb ran MiXCR on the 5' RACE reads and lists one entry per CDR3 protein. The repertoire holds around 1,100,000 distinct CDR3 sequences, with 30% to 40% as singletons. The sample consisted of blood. The TCR was taken from a man younger than 30 in good health. The chain joins TRBV6-1 to TRBJ1-2; the D is unclear. CDR3 in DNA: TGTGCCAGCATTAGGGCCGGTGTCTACACCTTC. It codes for CASIRAGVYTF.